This is a list of T cell receptor beta chains from one sample in a study of blood T cell repertoires in COVID-19. Assay: immunoSEQ multiplex PCR; the TCRdb copy retains only in-frame clones and omits some. The table lists approximately 270,000 clones, approximately 91% of them singletons. Sequenced input: PBMCs or T cells enriched from blood (not recorded which). These receptors were taken from a human donor in a cohort exposed to, infected with or recovered from COVID-19 (not recorded which). The donor label of this sample is uncertain. Both conserved end residues are part of each CDR3. The D gene is left open where the match is weak. Some rows mark clone size as missing; the rest say once, few, many or name a class of expanded clone.

D,J,V,size,DNA,CDR3
TRBD1,TRBJ1-5,TRBV6-5,-,TGTGCCAGCAGAGGAACAGGGGTAATGCAGCCCCAGCATTTT,CASRGTGVMQPQHF
TRBD1,TRBJ1-2,TRBV7-8,-,TGTGCCAGCAGGCCCCTGAAGGCAGGGGGCTATGGCTACACCTTC,CASRPLKAGGYGYTF
-,TRBJ2-3,TRBV6-5,-,TGTGCCAGCAGTTACTTTCAGGCAGATACGCAGTATTTT,CASSYFQADTQYF
-,TRBJ1-5,TRBV7-8,-,TGTGCCAGCAGCTTCGATCTCAGTTATAGCAATCAGCCCCAGCATTTT,CASSFDLSYSNQPQHF
-,TRBJ1-2,TRBV29-1,-,TGCAGCGTTGCCCCCCCTGACAGGAACTATGGCTACACCTTC,CSVAPPDRNYGYTF
-,TRBJ2-2,TRBV12-3/TRBV12-4,-,TGTGCCAGCAGTTGGGACATTACCGGGGAGCTGTTTTTT,CASSWDITGELFF
-,TRBJ2-3,TRBV27,-,TGTGCCAGCAGTTTGAGGGTGAGAGATACGCAGTATTTT,CASSLRVRDTQYF
TRBD1,TRBJ2-1,TRBV29-1,-,TGCAGCGTTGGCCGCACAGGGGGCGATGACAATGAGCAGTTCTTC,CSVGRTGGDDNEQFF
TRBD1,TRBJ1-3,TRBV5-1,-,TGCGCCAGCAGCTCTCCACAGGGGGTACGGGGAAACACCATATATTTT,CASSSPQGVRGNTIYF
TRBD2,TRBJ2-7,TRBV9,once,TGTGCCAGCAGCGTAGAAGGGGTGCGCGGGGGGGAGCAGTACTTC,CASSVEGVRGGEQYF
TRBD2,TRBJ2-1,TRBV10-2,-,TGCGCCAGCAGGAGGAGAACTAGCGGGACCTACAATGAGCAGTTCTTC,CASRRRTSGTYNEQFF
-,TRBJ2-2,TRBV7-2,-,TGTGCCAGCAGCTTAGTCGGTCCCGGGGAGCTGTTTTTT,CASSLVGPGELFF
-,TRBJ1-3,TRBV2,-,TGTGCCAGCAGTGAGGTAGTCTTCTCTGGAAACACCATATATTTT,CASSEVVFSGNTIYF
-,TRBJ2-7,TRBV6-5,-,TGTGCCAGCATCACGGACAGTTCCTACGAGCAGTACTTC,CASITDSSYEQYF
-,TRBJ1-1,TRBV19,once,TGTGCCAGTAGTATAACGGGGAGGACTGAAGCTTTCTTT,CASSITGRTEAFF
TRBD1,TRBJ1-2,TRBV29-1,-,TGCAGCGCCTGGGAAGACAGGGTTAACTATGGCTACACCTTC,CSAWEDRVNYGYTF
-,TRBJ1-2,TRBV27,-,TGTGCCAGCAGTTTTAGAGGAGTTGGAGGCTACACCTTC,CASSFRGVGGYTF
TRBD1,TRBJ2-1,TRBV6-5,-,TGTGCCAGCACCGGACAGGGGGCGGATGAGCAGTTCTTC,CASTGQGADEQFF
-,TRBJ2-1,TRBV7-2,-,TGTGCCAGCAGCTTGGGCAGGGAACGGGAGCAGTTCTTC,CASSLGREREQFF
-,TRBJ1-2,TRBV29-1,-,TGCAGCGCCGGCGGGGGGGACGGCTACACCTTC,CSAGGGDGYTF
TRBD1,TRBJ1-1,TRBV19,-,TGTGCCAGTACGGCTCAGGGGGGCACTGAAGCTTTCTTT,CASTAQGGTEAFF
-,TRBJ2-1,TRBV7-8,once,TGTGCCAGCAGCCTCTCCCCCTACAATGAGCAGTTCTTC,CASSLSPYNEQFF
-,TRBJ2-5,TRBV7-9,few,TGTGCCAGCAGCTTACTCCCGGAAGAGACCCAGTACTTC,CASSLLPEETQYF
-,TRBJ1-1,TRBV2,-,TGTGCCAGCAGCGGGGGAGCTTTGGGTACTGAAGCTTTCTTT,CASSGGALGTEAFF
-,TRBJ2-2,TRBV2,-,TGTGCCAGCAGCACAGGGTGGGAGGAGCTGTTTTTT,CASSTGWEELFF
-,TRBJ2-7,TRBV11-1,-,TGTGCCAGCAGCTTAGAAGGGCAGGGAACCTACGAGCAGTACTTC,CASSLEGQGTYEQYF
-,TRBJ2-7,TRBV19,-,TGTGCCAGTAGTACCTTAGGAGGGGCCGAGCAGTACTTC,CASSTLGGAEQYF
TRBD1,TRBJ2-2,TRBV30,-,TGTGCCTGGAGTGTGGGCAGGGGGCCCACCGGGGAGCTGTTTTTT,CAWSVGRGPTGELFF
-,TRBJ1-1,TRBV19,-,TGTGCCAGTAGGTCCGCCGGGGGTGAAGCTTTCTTT,CASRSAGGEAFF
-,TRBJ1-2,TRBV7-9,-,TGTGCCAGCAGCGGCCAGGCTAACTATGGCTACACCTTC,CASSGQANYGYTF
-,TRBJ2-5,TRBV6-5,-,TGTGCCAGCAGTTATCTTCGGGGGGCGCAGGGGGAGACCCAGTACTTC,CASSYLRGAQGETQYF
TRBD1,TRBJ1-1,TRBV30,-,TGTGCCTCCCCGGGACAGGCAACGGAAGCTTTCTTT,CASPGQATEAFF
-,TRBJ1-1,TRBV3-1/TRBV3-2,-,TGTGCCAGCAGCCAAGGTGGGAGGGCTGAAGCTTTCTTT,CASSQGGRAEAFF
-,TRBJ2-3,TRBV6-5,-,TGTGCCAGCAGGGCGACCGGGAGCACAGATACGCAGTATTTT,CASRATGSTDTQYF
-,TRBJ1-2,TRBV7-9,-,TGTGCCAGCAGCCCCCCGGACAGTGTTGGCTACACCTTC,CASSPPDSVGYTF
TRBD1,TRBJ1-2,TRBV30,-,TGTGCCTGGAGTGTAACCGGTTCGGGGACAGCTAACTATGGCTACACCTTC,CAWSVTGSGTANYGYTF
-,TRBJ1-2,TRBV18,-,TGTGCCAGCTCACCGACCGGGGTGAACCCCAACTATGGCTACACCTTC,CASSPTGVNPNYGYTF
-,TRBJ1-4,TRBV30,-,TGTGCCTGGGGGAGCGGGGTCGGGGAAAAACTGTTTTTT,CAWGSGVGEKLFF
TRBD2,TRBJ2-2,TRBV4-1,-,TGCGCCAGCAGCCAAGACACTAGCGGAACAGCAAAGGGGACCGGGGAGCTGTTTTTT,CASSQDTSGTAKGTGELFF
TRBD1,TRBJ2-2,TRBV7-3,once,TGTGCCAGCAGCGCCAGACAGGGGCCGGGGACCGGGGAGCTGTTTTTT,CASSARQGPGTGELFF
TRBD1,TRBJ2-7,TRBV4-3,-,TGCGCCAGCAGCCAAGAAGCGAGACAGGGGGTCTACGAGCAGTACTTC,CASSQEARQGVYEQYF
-,TRBJ2-5,TRBV7-3,-,TGTGCCAGCAGCTTAGAGCCGGGGCAAGAGACCCAGTACTTC,CASSLEPGQETQYF
-,TRBJ1-5,TRBV4-1,few,TGCGCCAGCAGCCAACTTCCAGATCAGCCCCAGCATTTT,CASSQLPDQPQHF
-,TRBJ1-5,TRBV7-3,once,TGTGCCAGCAGCTTGAGGGCCCAGCCCCAGCATTTT,CASSLRAQPQHF
TRBD2,TRBJ2-1,TRBV11-3,-,TGTGCCAGCAGCCTTTCTAGCGGGGGAGGCAATGAGCAGTTCTTC,CASSLSSGGGNEQFF
TRBD2,TRBJ2-2,TRBV9,-,TGTGCCAGCAGCGTAGATCCGAGCGGGGGATACACCGGGGAGCTGTTTTTT,CASSVDPSGGYTGELFF
TRBD2,TRBJ2-3,TRBV18,-,TGTGCCAGCTCACCATTATCTGGCGGGGGGGAAACAGATACGCAGTATTTT,CASSPLSGGGETDTQYF
-,TRBJ1-2,TRBV18,-,TGTGCCAGCTCACCCGTGGGGCCGTACTATGGCTACACCTTC,CASSPVGPYYGYTF
-,TRBJ1-5,TRBV10-1,-,TGCGCCTCGAGAACGGGTCAGCCCCAGCATTTT,CASRTGQPQHF
-,TRBJ2-2,TRBV19,-,TGTGCCAGTAGTATCGGGTTTTACACCGGGGAGCTGTTTTTT,CASSIGFYTGELFF
-,TRBJ2-7,TRBV5-6,-,TGTGCCAGCAGCTTGGCGAGGAGCGAGCAGTACTTC,CASSLARSEQYF
TRBD1,TRBJ1-3,TRBV30,-,TGTGCCTGGAGCACAGGGGGCTCTGGAAACACCATATATTTT,CAWSTGGSGNTIYF
-,TRBJ1-6,TRBV6-1,-,TGTGCCAGCAGTGAAAGACGGGGATCACCCCTCCACTTT,CASSERRGSPLHF
TRBD1,TRBJ1-5,TRBV12-5,-,TGTGCTAGTGGTTTGATTCGGCAGGGGGCCCAGCCCCAGCATTTT,CASGLIRQGAQPQHF
-,TRBJ1-4,TRBV27,-,TGTGCCAGCAGTTTTCCTCCGGGAAGAATTAATGAAAAACTGTTTTTT,CASSFPPGRINEKLFF
-,TRBJ2-4,TRBV25-1,-,TGTGCCAGCAGTGAATACGCGGGGGCTAGAAGCATTCAGTACTTC,CASSEYAGARSIQYF
TRBD1,TRBJ2-7,TRBV15,-,TGTGCCACCAGCAGAGAGGGGCAGGGGGCGAAGTACGAGCAGTACTTC,CATSREGQGAKYEQYF
-,TRBJ2-3,TRBV27,-,TGTGCCAGCAGCCTGGGGCCCATCTCCACAGATACGCAGTATTTT,CASSLGPISTDTQYF
TRBD2,TRBJ2-5,TRBV7-6,-,TGTGCCAGCAGCTTTGGACTAGCGGGGGGCAGGGAGACCCAGTACTTC,CASSFGLAGGRETQYF
-,TRBJ1-1,TRBV5-4,-,TGTGCCAGCAGCTCGCCCCAGTGGAACACTGAAGCTTTCTTT,CASSSPQWNTEAFF